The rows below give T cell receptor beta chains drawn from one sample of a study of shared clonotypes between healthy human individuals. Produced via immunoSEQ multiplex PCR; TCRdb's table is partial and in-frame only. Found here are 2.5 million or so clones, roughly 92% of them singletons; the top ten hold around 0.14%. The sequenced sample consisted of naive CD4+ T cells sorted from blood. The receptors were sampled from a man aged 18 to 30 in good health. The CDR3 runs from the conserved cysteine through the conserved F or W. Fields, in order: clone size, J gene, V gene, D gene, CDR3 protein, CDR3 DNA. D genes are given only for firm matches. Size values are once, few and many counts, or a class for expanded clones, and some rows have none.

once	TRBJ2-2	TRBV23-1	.	CASSHKNTGELFF	TGCGCCAGCAGTCATAAGAACACCGGGGAGCTGTTTTTT
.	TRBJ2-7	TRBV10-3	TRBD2	CAISPLTSGDSYEQYF	TGTGCCATCAGTCCCCTTACTAGCGGGGATAGCTACGAGCAGTACTTC
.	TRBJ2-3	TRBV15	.	CATSRDLTKSTDTQYF	TGTGCCACCAGCAGAGATCTGACAAAAAGCACAGATACGCAGTATTTT
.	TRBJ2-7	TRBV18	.	CASSPKRGIRSVGEQYF	TGTGCCAGCTCACCAAAGAGGGGGATTAGGTCGGTGGGCGAGCAGTACTTC
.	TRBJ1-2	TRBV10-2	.	CASSERSSGSAYGYTF	TGCGCCAGCAGTGAGAGATCCAGTGGGAGCGCCTATGGCTACACCTTC
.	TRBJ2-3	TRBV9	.	CASSVTGTDTQYF	TGTGCCAGCAGCGTAACCGGAACAGATACGCAGTATTTT
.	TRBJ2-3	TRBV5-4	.	CASSLVGGVTDTQYF	TGTGCCAGCAGCTTGGTTGGGGGAGTCACAGATACGCAGTATTTT
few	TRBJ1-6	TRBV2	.	CASSAEGSYNSPLHF	TGTGCCAGCAGTGCCGAAGGCTCCTATAATTCACCCCTCCACTTT
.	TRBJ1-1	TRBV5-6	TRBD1	CASSRKYGTGLNTEAFF	TGTGCCAGCAGCCGAAAATATGGGACAGGGCTGAACACTGAAGCTTTCTTT
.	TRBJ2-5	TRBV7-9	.	CASSLVPGSEETQYF	TGTGCCAGCAGCTTAGTGCCCGGGAGCGAGGAGACCCAGTACTTC
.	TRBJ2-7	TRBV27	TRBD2	CASSLGGGAPYEQYF	TGTGCCAGCAGTTTAGGCGGGGGGGCTCCCTACGAGCAGTACTTC
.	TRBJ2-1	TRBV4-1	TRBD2	CASSQTSEFYNEQFF	TGCGCCAGCAGCCAGACTAGCGAGTTCTACAATGAGCAGTTCTTC
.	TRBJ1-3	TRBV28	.	CASRQAGGSGNTIYF	TGTGCCAGCAGACAGGCGGGGGGCTCTGGAAACACCATATATTTT
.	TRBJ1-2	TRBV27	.	CASSSPTGNYGYTF	TGTGCCAGCAGTTCCCCGACAGGAAACTATGGCTACACCTTC
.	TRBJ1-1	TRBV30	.	CAWSVGVNTEAFF	TGTGCCTGGAGTGTCGGAGTGAACACTGAAGCTTTCTTT